The rows below give T cell receptor beta chains drawn from one sample of a study of spatial heterogeneity in lung cancer. TCRdb re-called the 5' RACE reads through MiXCR, storing one row per CDR3 protein. The profile covers tens of thousands of distinct CDR3 sequences, with roughly 10% appearing a single time and about 7% taken by the ten largest. The specimen was PBMCs, collected at surgery. The receptors were sampled from a male donor with early-stage non-small cell lung cancer. CDR3s include the opening cysteine and the closing phenylalanine or tryptophan. The order of the fields is J gene, D gene, clone size, V gene, CDR3 length, CDR3 DNA, CDR3 protein. A D gene is named only where the DNA matches it firmly. Some rows mark clone size as missing; the rest say once, few, many or name a class of expanded clone.

TRBJ1-1 TRBD1 . TRBV29-1 12 TGCAGCGCGAACACAGGGGTCACTGAAGCTTTCTTT CSANTGVTEAFF
TRBJ2-7 . many TRBV10-3 12 TGTGCCATCAGTGAGTCGTGGTACGAGCAGTACTTC CAISESWYEQYF
TRBJ1-2 . many TRBV3-1 11 TGTGCCAGCAGCCAAGACGCTGGCTACACCTTC CASSQDAGYTF
TRBJ2-7 TRBD1 many TRBV20-1 13 TGCAGTGCTGGGCGGGACAGGCCCCACGAGCAGTACTTC CSAGRDRPHEQYF
TRBJ2-5 TRBD2 . TRBV6-6 17 TGTGCCAGCAGGAGGGGACTAGCGGTGAAGGGGGAGGAGACCCAGTACTTC CASRRGLAVKGEETQYF
TRBJ2-3 . few TRBV10-3 13 TGTGCCACCGGACCCGAGGGGCCAGATACGCAGTATTTT CATGPEGPDTQYF
TRBJ1-1 . . TRBV20-1 13 TGCAGTGCCTCCCCCGGGTTGAACACTGAAGCTTTCTTT CSASPGLNTEAFF
TRBJ2-5 . . TRBV2 15 TGTGCCAGCAGTGAATTTTGGGGGAGCTCGGAGACCCAGTACTTC CASSEFWGSSETQYF
TRBJ2-3 . few TRBV2 15 TGTGCCAGCAGAGGGAGCAGCGTAGGGGATCGGACGCAGTATTTT CASRGSSVGDRTQYF
TRBJ2-3 TRBD2 . TRBV20-1 15 TGCAGTGCTAGAGTGGCGGGAGATACAGCAGATACGCAGTATTTT CSARVAGDTADTQYF
TRBJ2-1 . . TRBV7-2 16 TGTGCCAGCAGCTGGGGGAGGAGGCTACTAAAAGATGAGCAGTTCTTC CASSWGRRLLKDEQFF
TRBJ1-1 . many TRBV7-2 14 TGTGCCAGCAGCTTAGGGCTAGCAAACACTGAAGCTTTCTTT CASSLGLANTEAFF
TRBJ2-1 . many TRBV21-1 16 TGTGCCAGCAGCCCGGGGGTACGGGTGTTGTACAATGAGCAGTTCTTC CASSPGVRVLYNEQFF
TRBJ2-7 . . TRBV20-1 14 TGCAGTGCTAGAGAGCCGGGACAATCGTCCGAGCAGTACTTC CSAREPGQSSEQYF
TRBJ1-2 . many TRBV28 12 TGTGCCAGCAGTTCTTTGAACTATGGCTACACCTTC CASSSLNYGYTF
TRBJ2-5 . . TRBV5-1 13 TGTGCCAGCAGCTTAGTGGGCGAAGAGACCCAGTACTTC CASSLVGEETQYF
TRBJ1-1 . few TRBV5-8 10 TGTGCCAGCAGCTTGACTGAAGCTTTCTTT CASSLTEAFF
TRBJ2-7 TRBD1 few TRBV28 14 TGTGCCAGCAGTTTAGTGACAGGGGCCTACGAGCAGTACTTC CASSLVTGAYEQYF